This TCR beta chain was documented in a study of T cells in localized non-small cell lung cancer. V was pared by 1 base and J by 5 bases, with 12 bases between. Germline values: CDR1 MNHNS, CDR2 SASEGT. The CDR3 totals 15 residues. Assay used: immunoSEQ multiplex PCR; TCRdb lists only in-frame clones, some missing. This sample has 850 to 950 clones, with 15% to 25% found just once. V is TRBV6-1 and J is TRBJ1-5; D perhaps matches TRBD1 (6 bases). This receptor was obtained from a man aged 35-69 years with stage III lung adenocarcinoma. The sequenced sample was normal lung tissue next to the tumor, obtained before any cancer treatment. The CDR3: CASSEGSGHYQPQHF. The CDR3 DNA is TGTGCCAGCAGTGAAGGCTCGGGACACTATCAGCCCCAGCATTTT.